This T cell receptor beta chain was documented in a study of human thymus T cells. Study-wide results and limits: A high degree of thymic repertoire overlap among unrelated individuals was reported in related research. V and J genes seemed to be used with bias in thymic and blood repertoires.

Obtained as resections during corrective heart surgery, the thymus tissue was then studied. Per the germline V gene, CDR1 is MGHRA and CDR2 is YSYEKL. The V segment lost 1 base and the J segment 2 bases; nucleotides outside the gene matches: 3. This CDR3 is built from 15 residues. The protocol was immunoSEQ multiplex PCR, while the TCRdb copy is restricted to in-frame clones and leaves out a portion. The table includes roughly 130,000 clones, around 94% detected once. Turning to this clone: Its antigen is unknown.

Source material: thymus tissue. The chain employs TRBV4-1 and TRBJ2-7; 9 nucleotides line up with TRBD2. The TCR comes from a boy in the first two years of life with a congenital heart defect but otherwise immunologically healthy. The CDR3 protein is CASSQGASGAYEQYF. The CDR3 bases are TGCGCCAGCAGCCAAGGGGCTAGCGGGGCCTACGAGCAGTACTTC.